The T cell receptor beta chain described here comes from a study of blood T cell repertoires in COVID-19. Study summary: Researchers got acute and convalescent COVID-19 samples from the United States, Italy and Spain. Sources were T cells, B-cell-depleted T cells, or PBMCs; the material itself was cDNA or gDNA.

With 1 base removed from V and 7 bases from J, the gap between germline ends came to 10 bases. Germline loops: CDR1 SGHTA, CDR2 FQGNSA. This CDR3 has 14 amino acids. As processed by the authors: Reference gene primer amplification gave estimated nucleated cell counts. Measured with immunoSEQ multiplex PCR; TCRdb has only the in-frame clones, and not every one. V and J calls and clone size come straight from that table; D and trimming were deduced from the DNA. The sample contains tens of thousands of clones, approximately 88% of which appear only once. This clone has only a few counts. Patients at the Seattle site were enrolled during active infection and followed longitudinally.

The receptor comes from an older woman with COVID-19, enrolled during active disease. The chain is built from TRBV7-2 and TRBJ2-2, with a weak D call TRBD2 (6 bases). The specimen was peripheral blood. For the CDR3, the DNA is TGTGCCAGCAGCTTAGTAGCCGGGGGCGGGGAGCTGTTTTTT. This gives the protein CASSLVAGGGELFF.